This T cell receptor beta chain was obtained from a study of OX40 agonist ivuxolimab in advanced cancers. Clones were read by immunoSEQ multiplex PCR, and TCRdb kept only the in-frame ones, dropping some. The table shows about 42,000 clones, with 81% occurring only once. In its sample, this clone was seen a few times. Material: CD4+ or CD8+ T cells sorted from blood, obtained in a trial of the OX40 agonist ivuxolimab. This clonotype was obtained from an adult with an advanced solid tumor such as melanoma, head and neck, liver or kidney cancer.

The CDR3 reads CSVDRHAPTSNSYNEQFF. As DNA, the CDR3 is TGCAGCGTTGACCGACACGCACCGACTAGCAATTCCTACAATGAGCAGTTCTTC. The chain combines TRBV29-1 with TRBJ2-1, with 7 bases identical to TRBD2. Trimming cost V 3 bases and J 1 base; bases outside gene matches: 15. CDR3 length: 18 residues. Germline CDR1 reads SQVTM; CDR2 reads ANQGSEA.